A selection of T cell receptor beta chains follows, all from one sample in a study of blood T cells in healthy people across ages. Each CDR3 protein is one row after TCRdb ran MiXCR on the 5' RACE reads. Of 850,000 to 1,000,000 distinct CDR3 sequences listed, about 53% were seen once; the top ten hold about 21%. Sample: blood. The receptors derive from a woman in her sixties or seventies in good health. The CDR3 runs from the conserved cysteine through the conserved F or W. D genes are given only for firm matches. Some rows have no size entry. The others give once, few or many, or a class for an expanded clone.

>-|TRBV29-1|TRBJ2-1|-
TGCAGCGTCGGAGAGGACAGACGCAATGAGCAGTTCTTC
CSVGEDRRNEQFF
>-|TRBV7-2|TRBJ2-1|-
TGTGCCAGCAGCTTATCGGGCGTACCTTACAATGAGCAGTTCTTC
CASSLSGVPYNEQFF
>-|TRBV3-1|TRBJ2-7|-
TGTGCCAGCAGCCAATTGAATGAGCAGTACTTC
CASSQLNEQYF
>few|TRBV12-3/TRBV12-4|TRBJ2-3|TRBD2
TGTGCCAGCAGTTTAGAGGGTAGCGGGAGTGGAAGAGATACGCAGTATTTT
CASSLEGSGSGRDTQYF
>-|TRBV28|TRBJ2-7|-
TGTGCCAGCAGTATAGGAAAACTCCTCGAGCAGTACTTC
CASSIGKLLEQYF
>once|TRBV29-1|TRBJ2-7|-
TGCAGCGTCTTCGGGAGCCAGGGGAGCGAGCAGTACTTC
CSVFGSQGSEQYF
>-|TRBV7-2|TRBJ2-7|TRBD1
TGTGCCAGCAGCTTAGCGCCACAGGGGTACGAGCAGTACTTC
CASSLAPQGYEQYF
>-|TRBV7-9|TRBJ2-3|TRBD2
TGTGCCAGCAGCACCGGGAGGAGGAATATCCACACAGATACGCAGTATTTT
CASSTGRRNIHTDTQYF
>-|TRBV12-3/TRBV12-4|TRBJ2-7|-
TGTGCCAGCAGTCCCACGGAGTACGAGCAGTACTTC
CASSPTEYEQYF
>few|TRBV12-3/TRBV12-4|TRBJ1-2|-
TGTGCCAGCAGTTTAAGAGGACAGCCAATGTGGGGCTACACCTTC
CASSLRGQPMWGYTF
>-|TRBV7-2|TRBJ2-6|TRBD1
TGTGCCAGCAGCTTAAGGGGGCTAGTCTCTGGGGCCAGCGTCCTGACTTTC
CASSLRGLVSGASVLTF
>-|TRBV2|TRBJ1-4|TRBD1
TGTGCCAGCAGATCCCCCGGGACAGCTTGGGAAAAACTGTTTTTT
CASRSPGTAWEKLFF
>few|TRBV7-2|TRBJ2-6|-
TGTGCCAGCAGCTCCCACCGTGGGGCCAACGTCCTGACTTTC
CASSSHRGANVLTF
>few|TRBV7-2|TRBJ2-1|TRBD2
TGTGCCAGCAGCTTAGATGGGGGGGGTTACAATGAGCAGTTCTTC
CASSLDGGGYNEQFF
>-|TRBV29-1|TRBJ2-1|-
TGCAGCGTCAAAGCAAGGGTCAACAATGAGCAGTTCTTC
CSVKARVNNEQFF
>-|TRBV28|TRBJ2-3|-
TGTTTTCGGAGGCAGGAGGTTACGCAGTATTTT
CFRRQEVTQYF
>few|TRBV12-3/TRBV12-4|TRBJ1-5|-
TGTGCCAGCAGCCGAGGGGATCAGCCCCAGCATTTT
CASSRGDQPQHF
>few|TRBV27|TRBJ1-6|-
TGTGCCAGTTCGGTTGACGGCTATTCACCCCTCCACTTT
CASSVDGYSPLHF
>many|TRBV7-9|TRBJ2-7|-
TGTGCCAGCAGCCTCGGGTTTGCCTACGAGCAGTACTTC
CASSLGFAYEQYF
>-|TRBV29-1|TRBJ2-1|-
TGCAGTCAATACGGGGGGCATGAGCAGTTCTTC
CSQYGGHEQFF
>few|TRBV7-2|TRBJ1-4|-
TGTGCCAGCAGCTTAGGAGCTCCGGGGAGACTGTTTTTT
CASSLGAPGRLFF
>-|TRBV20-1|TRBJ1-6|TRBD1
TGCAGTGCTAGAACCGGGACAGATAATTCACCCCTCCACTTT
CSARTGTDNSPLHF